The 23 T cell receptor beta chains reported below all come from one sample, sequenced in a study of beta chain features in type 1 diabetes. Broader study findings: Researchers report that Type 1 diabetes patients had moderately but significantly shorter TCRB CDR3s across all four CD4+ subsets.

Their antigens are not known. What was sequenced were expressed TCRB transcripts, since all of the isolated RNA had been reverse transcribed. Sequenced by immunoSEQ multiplex PCR; TCRdb stores in-frame clones only, minus some. The table shows under 250,000 clones, with over 11% occurring only once. The source material was naive CD4+ T cells from blood. The receptor source for this set is a man younger than 45 with type 1 diabetes.

The rearrangement uses TRBV5-4 and TRBJ2-7; 8 positions agree with TRBD2. The CDR3 runs 14 residues. V dropped 1 base and J dropped 6; count of bases not matched to a gene: 6. Germline V gene lookup returns CDR1 SGHNT and CDR2 YYREEE (reference sequence). The CDR3 sequence is CASSLPGLVAEQYF. The CDR3 DNA reads as TGTGCCAGCAGCTTGCCGGGACTAGTCGCCGAGCAGTACTTC.

This clone has only a few counts. The rearrangement joins TRBV10-2 to TRBJ1-1; no clear D. The V gene lost 8 bases and the J gene lost 5 bases, with 12 bases spanning the gap. The CDR3 spans 12 residues. Germline values: CDR1 WSHSY, CDR2 SAAADI. CDR3 region: CASGRIGTEAFF. CDR3 coding DNA: TGCGCCAGCGGGAGGATTGGGACTGAAGCTTTCTTT.

This clone came up a few times. The DNA is left out, because the CDR3 cannot be placed on it with certainty; the CDR3 is given as TCRdb lists it. This chain links TRBV11-2 with TRBJ2-3; the table's TRBD1 call for D was not verified on the DNA. Both ends counted, the CDR3 spans 13 residues. CDR1 and CDR2 from the germline V gene are SGHAT and FQNNGV. The chain's CDR3 is CASAWGDGTGESF.

The chain combines TRBV21-1 with TRBJ1-5; TRBD1 reflects the table's D call only, with no check against the DNA. TRBV21-1 is termed a pseudogene. The CDR3 length is 16 residues. DNA for the CDR3: TGTGCCAGCAGCAAATCAGGATCCCATAGCAATCAGCCCCAGCATTTT. Its protein product is CASSKSGSHSNQPQHF.

This clone was picked up a small number of times. Compared with germline, one end of the junction differs, possibly owing to a read error. The genes are TRBV6-1 and TRBJ1-6; D is uncertain. The CDR3 is 12 residues long. Germline CDR1 and CDR2: MNHNS and SASEGT. CDR3: CACSLLNSPLHF. CDR3 nucleotide sequence: TGTGCCTGCAGCTTACTTAATTCACCCCTCCACTTT.

This chain joins TRBV7-8 and TRBJ2-1, with D possibly being TRBD2 (5 bases). The CDR3 runs to 17 residues. CDR1 is SGHVS, CDR2 FQNEAQ, per germline. With 5 bases removed from V and 3 bases from J, the gap between germline ends came to 20 bases. In DNA, the CDR3 is TGTGCCAGCAGCCATAGGGTGGGAGCGACCCTCTACAATGAGCAGTTCTTC. It yields the protein CASSHRVGATLYNEQFF. Full variable domain (outside the CDR3, taken from reference TRBV7-8 and TRBJ2-1): GAGVSQSPRYKVAKRGQDVALRCDPISGHVSLFWYQQALGQGPEFLTYFQNEAQLDKSGLPSDRFFAERPEGSVSTLKIQRTQQEDSAVYLCASSHRVGATLYNEQFFGPGTRLTVL.

The V call is TRBV6-5, the J call TRBJ1-1, with a weak D call TRBD1 (6 bases). Germline values: CDR1 MNHEY, CDR2 SVGAGI. V shed 6 bases and J shed 1 base, with 9 bases lying between them. The CDR3 sequence is 13 residues long. CDR3 in DNA: TGTGCCAGCAGGTCGACAGGGAACACTGAAGCTTTCTTT. It yields the protein CASRSTGNTEAFF.

The genes are TRBV5-1 and TRBJ1-1; D possibly corresponds to TRBD1 (6 bases). V shed 4 bases and J shed 1 base, with 17 bases lying between them. The CDR3 covers 16 residues. Per the germline V gene, CDR1 is SGHRS and CDR2 is YFSETQ. In DNA form, the CDR3 reads TGCGCCAGCAGCCCGGCGTCGGGGGGGCAGAACACTGAAGCTTTCTTT. This gives the protein CASSPASGGQNTEAFF.

This chain uses TRBV2 with TRBJ1-1, with D possibly being TRBD1 (5 bases). V dropped 0 bases and J dropped 3 bases, with 11 bases sitting between them. Germline V CDR1 and CDR2: SNHLY, FYNNEI. The CDR3 spans 15 residues. The CDR3 region is CASSEAQGGHTEAFF. The CDR3 DNA reads as TGTGCCAGCAGTGAAGCGCAGGGTGGGCACACTGAAGCTTTCTTT.

The V call is TRBV7-8, the J call TRBJ1-4; D perhaps matches TRBD1 (5 bases). Germline V gene sequence: CDR1 SGHVS, CDR2 FQNEAQ. The CDR3 totals 14 residues. V was trimmed by 5 bases and J by 8 bases, leaving 15 bases between them. The CDR3 DNA is TGTGCCAGCAGCCTGGCGGGGCCGCGAGAAAAACTGTTTTTT. The encoded protein is CASSLAGPREKLFF.

This clone was found a few times. This sequence joins TRBV5-1 and TRBJ2-1, with 11 positions matching TRBD2. The trim removed 0 bases at V and 8 bases at J, leaving 10 bases unmatched. Germline V gene sequence: CDR1 SGHRS, CDR2 YFSETQ. The CDR3 extends over 17 amino acids. CDR3 amino acids: CASSLAIAGGPLDEQFF. The CDR3 coding sequence is TGCGCCAGCAGCTTGGCCATAGCGGGAGGGCCGCTCGATGAGCAGTTCTTC.

The chain recombines TRBV7-2 with TRBJ1-5; weak D call: TRBD1 (6 bases). Trimming shortened V by 5 bases and J by 0 bases, and 14 bases separated the two germline ends. Germline loops: CDR1 SGHTA, CDR2 FQGNSA. The CDR3 consists of 16 residues. CDR3 amino acids: CASSAGQPYSNQPQHF. The CDR3 DNA is TGTGCCAGCAGCGCTGGACAGCCTTATAGCAATCAGCCCCAGCATTTT.

This clone has more than one count but fewer than ten. V usage is TRBV11-3 and J usage is TRBJ2-5; D is uncertain. The CDR3 loop spans 13 amino acids. Germline V lookup: CDR1 SGHNT, CDR2 YENEEA. V was shortened by 2 bases and J by 4 bases, with 8 bases between the two germline ends. The CDR3 sequence is CASSLNRAETQYF. For the CDR3, the DNA is TGTGCCAGCAGCTTAAATAGAGCAGAGACCCAGTACTTC.

V is TRBV9 and J is TRBJ1-1; no firm D call. V was pared by 4 bases and J by 0 bases, with 7 bases between. Germline V gene lookup returns CDR1 SGDLS and CDR2 YYNGEE. The CDR3 runs to 13 residues. The CDR3 spells CASSPSVNTEAFF. DNA of the CDR3: TGTGCCAGCAGCCCTAGTGTGAACACTGAAGCTTTCTTT.

V and J are TRBV11-2 and TRBJ2-7; 12 bases map to TRBD1. Germline V gene sequence: CDR1 SGHAT, CDR2 FQNNGV. CDR3 length equals 14 residues. The J segment lost 3 bases and the V segment lost 5 bases, leaving 2 bases of the junction unmatched. CDR3 bases: TGTGCCAGCAGCAGGGACAGGGGGCTCTACGAGCAGTACTTC. Its protein product is CASSRDRGLYEQYF.

This clone was counted a few times. The chain is built from TRBV9 and TRBJ2-7; 8 positions agree with TRBD2. The CDR3 runs to 15 residues. The junction had 5 bases not matched to a gene; V was cut back by 0 bases and J by 3 bases. CDR1 is SGDLS and CDR2 is YYNGEE in the germline V gene. The CDR3 DNA reads as TGTGCCAGCAGCGTAGACGAGCGGGAGTTCTACGAGCAGTACTTC. This sequence encodes CASSVDEREFYEQYF.

The gene calls are TRBV5-1 and TRBJ1-1; 8 bases align to TRBD1. V trimming: 2 bases; J trimming: 5 bases; junction bases outside the gene matches: 8. The CDR3 is made up of 15 amino acids. Germline lookup yields CDR1 SGHRS and CDR2 YFSETQ. CDR3 coding DNA: TGCGCCAGCAGCTTAGACAGGGGCGAGAGTACTGAAGCTTTCTTT. Amino acids: CASSLDRGESTEAFF.

The chain recombines TRBV30 with TRBJ1-1; no clear D. The ends were cut back, 2 bases at V and 1 base at J, with 5 bases in the middle. CDR1 and CDR2 from the germline V gene are GTSNPN and SVGIG (reference sequence). The length of the CDR3 is 12 residues. The CDR3 spells CAWSTENTEAFF. The CDR3 coding sequence is TGTGCCTGGAGTACAGAGAACACTGAAGCTTTCTTT. Using reference TRBV30 and TRBJ1-1 for the parts outside the CDR3, the full variable domain is SQTIHQWPATLVQPVGSPLSLECTVEGTSNPNLYWYRQAAGRGLQLLFYSVGIGQISSEVPQNLSASRPQDRQFILSSKKLLLSDSGFYLCAWSTENTEAFFGQGTRLTVV.

This chain links TRBV6-5 with TRBJ2-6; D gene unclear. Germline V gene data show CDR1 as MNHEY and CDR2 as SVGAGI. This CDR3 has 15 residues. V was pared by 2 bases and J by 0 bases, with 5 bases between. In nucleotides, the CDR3 is TGTGCCAGCAGTTACGGCACCTCTGGGGCCAACGTCCTGACTTTC. Amino acid sequence: CASSYGTSGANVLTF.

This rearrangement joins TRBV5-1 to TRBJ2-1; possible D gene TRBD1, 5 bases. Between the trimmed V and J ends, which lost 0 bases and 7 bases, there was a span of 14 bases. Germline CDR1 reads SGHRS; CDR2 reads YFSETQ. The length of the CDR3 is 15 residues. CDR3 nucleotide sequence: TGCGCCAGCAGCTTGGAGGGAACGAAGGGGAATGAGCAGTTCTTC. Protein sequence: CASSLEGTKGNEQFF. Together with reference TRBV5-1 and TRBJ2-1, the CDR3 gives the full variable domain: KAGVTQTPRYLIKTRGQQVTLSCSPISGHRSVSWYQQTPGQGLQFLFEYFSETQRNKGNFPGRFSGRQFSNSRSEMNVSTLELGDSALYLCASSLEGTKGNEQFFGPGTRLTVL.

V and J are TRBV30 and TRBJ2-1, with 9 bases lining up with TRBD2. V lost 1 base and J lost 8; bases outside the gene matches: 12. Germline V gene data show CDR1 as GTSNPN and CDR2 as SVGIG (reference sequence). CDR3 length: 16 residues. CDR3 loop: CAWSGTSEGHWDEQFF. CDR3 sequence (DNA): TGTGCCTGGAGTGGGACTAGCGAGGGTCACTGGGATGAGCAGTTCTTC.

The chain recombines TRBV4-1 with TRBJ1-1, with 9 bases that match TRBD1. V shed 2 bases, J shed 0 bases, and the junction held 7 bases outside the gene matches. The CDR3 sequence is 17 residues long. The germline V gene has CDR1 MGHRA and CDR2 YSYEKL. CDR3 loop: CASSQLMTGGMNTEAFF. As DNA, the CDR3 is TGCGCCAGCAGCCAATTGATGACAGGGGGAATGAACACTGAAGCTTTCTTT.

This clone was seen more than once but under ten times. This rearrangement joins TRBV28 to TRBJ1-4; D perhaps matches TRBD1 (5 bases). Trimming left V 3 bases short and J 8 bases short, with 13 bases between. Germline V gene sequence: CDR1 MDHEN, CDR2 SYDVKM. There are 14 residues in the CDR3. CDR3: CASSLGQGREKLFF. The CDR3 region has the DNA TGTGCCAGCAGTTTGGGGCAGGGTCGGGAAAAACTGTTTTTT.